This TCR beta chain was captured in a study of shared clonotypes between healthy human individuals. Germline lookup yields CDR1 MDHEN and CDR2 SYDVKM. V lost 8 bases, J lost 14 bases, and 15 bases lay in between. The CDR3 length is 11 residues. Produced via immunoSEQ multiplex PCR; TCRdb's table is partial and in-frame only. The table includes approximately 460,000 clones, about 74% detected once. This chain links TRBV28 with TRBJ1-4; no clear D gene. The TCR sequence derives from a woman in her 40s in good health. Some clones in this sample may be carry-over from other donors' samples. The sequencing sample was made of PBMCs. The CDR3 sequence is CASRGLRILFF. For the CDR3, the DNA is TGTGCCAGCCGAGGCTTAAGGATCCTGTTTTTT.